The next 14 T cell receptor beta chains were all read from a single sample in a study of early T cells in non-severe SARS-CoV-2 infection. TCRdb passed the 5' RACE reads through MiXCR, listing each CDR3 protein once. The sample carries approximately 52,000 distinct CDR3 sequences, 8% to 8.5% recorded once. Specimen: whole blood. Receptors were obtained from an adult who was a healthcare worker with PCR-confirmed SARS-CoV-2 infection or an uninfected control (not recorded which).

The table lists this clonotype with many counts. In DNA, the CDR3 is TGTGCCAGCAGTTTAATCGGACGTACTCTGGACACTGAAGCTTTCTTT. Amino acids: CASSLIGRTLDTEAFF. V gene TRBV27 combines with J gene TRBJ1-1; D unclear. Germline V CDR1 and CDR2: MNHEY, SMNVEV (reference sequence). The CDR3 length is 16 residues. The V and J ends lost 2 bases and 3 bases respectively, with 16 bases between them.

This clonotype has a count of ten or more. The CDR3 nucleotides read TGTGCCAGCATGATAACACAGGGGAACACTGAAGCTTTCTTT. Its translation is CASMITQGNTEAFF. The gene calls are TRBV11-3 and TRBJ1-1; perhaps TRBD1 as D (6 bases). There are 14 residues in the CDR3. Per germline, CDR1 SGHNT and CDR2 YENEEA. Trimming pared 7 bases from V and 1 base from J, leaving 13 bases between. The full variable domain, completed using reference TRBV11-3 and TRBJ1-1, is EAGVVQSPRYKIIEKKQPVAFWCNPISGHNTLYWYLQNLGQGPELLIRYENEEAVDDSQLPKDRFSAERLKGVDSTLKIQPAELGDSAVYLCASMITQGNTEAFFGQGTRLTVV.

This clonotype was recorded a few times. The chain combines TRBV5-1 with TRBJ2-7, with TRBD2 matching 8 bases. Germline CDR1 reads SGHRS; CDR2 reads YFSETQ. Unmatched junction bases numbered 4, after V lost 2 bases and J lost 0 bases. This CDR3 has 15 residues. The CDR3 nucleotides read TGCGCCAGCAGCTTACTAGCGGTTAGCTCCTACGAGCAGTACTTC. Translation gives CASSLLAVSSYEQYF.

This clonotype was counted at least ten times. This sequence joins TRBV14 and TRBJ2-1; no reliable D call. V lost 4 bases and J 1 base, leaving 5 bases between the germline ends. Germline lookup yields CDR1 SGHDN and CDR2 FVKESK. The CDR3 spans 13 residues. As DNA, the CDR3 is TGTGCCAGCAGCCCTTTATCCTACAATGAGCAGTTCTTC. Translated: CASSPLSYNEQFF. The full variable domain, rest sourced from reference TRBV14 and TRBJ2-1, is EAGVTQFPSHSVIEKGQTVTLRCDPISGHDNLYWYRRVMGKEIKFLLHFVKESKQDESGMPNNRFLAERTGGTYSTLKVQPAELEDSGVYFCASSPLSYNEQFFGPGTRLTVL.

CDR3 loop: CASSFPRWLAGGERTGELFF. Here the CDR3 DNA reads TGTGCCAGCAGTTTCCCTCGGTGGCTAGCGGGGGGGGAGCGCACCGGGGAGCTGTTTTTT. This chain links TRBV28 with TRBJ2-2; 12 bases match TRBD2. The CDR3 sequence is 20 residues long. CDR1 and CDR2 (germline): MDHEN, SYDVKM. Losses at the gene ends were 3 bases for V and 4 bases for J; bases not matched to a gene: 15.

The rearrangement uses TRBV5-1 and TRBJ2-3, with 8 positions matching TRBD1. This CDR3 contains 13 residues. Germline assignment: CDR1 SGHRS and CDR2 YFSETQ. V trimming: 4 bases; J trimming: 6 bases; junction bases outside the gene matches: 4. This chain's CDR3 is CASSTDRADTQYF. CDR3 bases: TGCGCCAGCAGCACGGACAGGGCGGATACGCAGTATTTT.

This clonotype was observed at least ten times. The V gene is TRBV18, the J gene TRBJ1-1; no firm D call. CDR1 and CDR2 from the germline V gene are KGHSH and LQKENI. The CDR3 extends over 12 amino acids. V lost 1 base and J lost 7, with 7 bases in between. As DNA, the CDR3 is TGTGCCAGCTCACCACAAGGGAATGAAGCTTTCTTT. This sequence encodes CASSPQGNEAFF.

This clonotype was found a few times. J is TRBJ1-1 and V is TRBV4-1, with 8 bases identical to TRBD1. The CDR3 loop spans 15 amino acids. The germline CDR1 and CDR2 sequences are MGHRA and YSYEKL. J gave up 3 bases and V 4 bases, and 7 bases lay outside the gene matches. CDR3 bases: TGCGCCAGCAGCCCCAGCAACAGGGGGTACACTGAAGCTTTCTTT. This codes for CASSPSNRGYTEAFF.

The genes are TRBV19 and TRBJ1-5; 11 bases are a match to TRBD1. Germline assignment: CDR1 LNHDA and CDR2 SQIVND (reference sequence). The CDR3 consists of 15 residues. V dropped 5 bases and J dropped 1; count of bases not matched to a gene: 1. DNA for the CDR3: TGTGCCAGTAGTGGACAGGGGGCCAGCAATCAGCCCCAGCATTTT. Translated: CASSGQGASNQPQHF.

This chain uses TRBV23-1 with TRBJ2-7; D possibly matches TRBD1 or TRBD2 (5 bases each). TRBV23-1 is marked as an open reading frame, function uncertain. V was clipped by 0 bases and J by 1 base, with 10 bases between them. CDR3 length: 15 residues. This chain's CDR3 is CASSQSGPTSYEQYF. In DNA form, the CDR3 reads TGCGCCAGCAGTCAATCGGGACCTACTTCCTACGAGCAGTACTTC.

This clonotype was counted many times. The rearrangement joins TRBV6-5 to TRBJ2-7; D is ambiguous. The germline V gene encodes CDR1 MNHEY and CDR2 SVGAGI. V dropped 2 bases and J dropped 3 bases, with 14 bases sitting between them. The CDR3 contains 15 residues. CDR3 nucleotides: TGTGCCAGCAGTTACGGCCCCAGTGGGCTCTACGAGCAGTACTTC. Translating gives CASSYGPSGLYEQYF.

The J gene is TRBJ2-1, the V gene TRBV19; TRBD2 matches 8 bases. The junction had 12 bases not matched to a gene; V was cut back by 7 bases and J by 1 base. The CDR3 has 17 residues. CDR1 is LNHDA and CDR2 is SQIVND in the germline V gene (reference sequence). The CDR3 spells CASIWTSRGLSYNEQFF. CDR3 DNA sequence: TGTGCCAGTATTTGGACTAGCCGGGGGCTTTCCTACAATGAGCAGTTCTTC.

This clonotype was detected ten times or more. V and J are TRBV11-2 and TRBJ2-1; 10 nucleotides match TRBD2. Germline trimming cut 1 base from V and 2 bases from J; bases unmatched to any gene: 8. Germline V lookup: CDR1 SGHAT, CDR2 FQNNGV. CDR3 length: 18 residues. The CDR3 reads CASSLGPGLATAYNEQFF. Written as DNA, the CDR3 is TGTGCCAGCAGCTTAGGTCCGGGACTAGCGACCGCCTACAATGAGCAGTTCTTC.

This clonotype was detected many times. The genes are TRBV6-2 or TRBV6-3 and TRBJ1-5; unclear D gene. Germline-derived CDR1 and CDR2 are MNHEY and SVGEGT. V was shortened by 1 base and J by 2 bases, with 3 bases between the two germline ends. There are 13 residues in the CDR3. The CDR3 loop reads CASSYYGNQPQHF. The CDR3 region has the DNA TGTGCCAGCAGTTACTATGGCAATCAGCCCCAGCATTTT.